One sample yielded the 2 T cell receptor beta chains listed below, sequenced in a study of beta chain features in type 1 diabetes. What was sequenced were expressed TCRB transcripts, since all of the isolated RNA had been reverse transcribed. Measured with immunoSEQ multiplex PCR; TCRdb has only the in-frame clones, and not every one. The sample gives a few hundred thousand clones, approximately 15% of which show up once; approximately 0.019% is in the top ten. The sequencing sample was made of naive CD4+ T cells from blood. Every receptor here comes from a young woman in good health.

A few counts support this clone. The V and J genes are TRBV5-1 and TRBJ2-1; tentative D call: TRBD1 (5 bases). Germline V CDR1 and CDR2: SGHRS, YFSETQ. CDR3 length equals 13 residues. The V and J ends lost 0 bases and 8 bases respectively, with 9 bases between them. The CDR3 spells CASSLDRSDEQFF. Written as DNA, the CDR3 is TGCGCCAGCAGCTTGGACAGGTCGGATGAGCAGTTCTTC.

Written as DNA, the CDR3 is TGCGCCAGCAGGGACAGTGGGTCCCATCCGTTCTTC. Amino acid sequence: CASRDSGSHPFF. This rearrangement joins TRBV5-1 to TRBJ2-1; D may be TRBD1 (6 bases). The germline V and J ends were trimmed by 5 bases and 15 bases, with 18 bases remaining between them. This CDR3 is built from 12 residues. CDR1 is SGHRS and CDR2 is YFSETQ in the germline V gene.